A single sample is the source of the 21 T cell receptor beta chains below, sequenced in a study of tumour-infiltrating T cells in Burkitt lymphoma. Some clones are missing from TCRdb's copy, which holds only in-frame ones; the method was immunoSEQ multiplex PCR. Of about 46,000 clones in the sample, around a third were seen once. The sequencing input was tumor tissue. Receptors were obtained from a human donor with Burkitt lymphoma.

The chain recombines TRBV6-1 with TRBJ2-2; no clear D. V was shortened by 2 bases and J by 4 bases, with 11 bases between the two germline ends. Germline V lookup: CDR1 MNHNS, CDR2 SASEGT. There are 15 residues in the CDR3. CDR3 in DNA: TGTGCCAGCAGTGAACGAAGCAGATTCACCGGGGAGCTGTTTTTT. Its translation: CASSERSRFTGELFF.

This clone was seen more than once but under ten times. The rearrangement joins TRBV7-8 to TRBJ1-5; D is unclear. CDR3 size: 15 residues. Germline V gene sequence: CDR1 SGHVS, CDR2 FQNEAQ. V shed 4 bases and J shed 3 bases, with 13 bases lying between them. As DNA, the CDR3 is TGTGCCAGCAGCTCCTACCCAGACACCAATCAGCCCCAGCATTTT. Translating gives CASSSYPDTNQPQHF.

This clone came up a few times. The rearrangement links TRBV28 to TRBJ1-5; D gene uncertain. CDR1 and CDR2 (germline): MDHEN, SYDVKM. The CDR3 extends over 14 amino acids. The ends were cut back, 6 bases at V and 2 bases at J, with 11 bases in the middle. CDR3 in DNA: TGTGCCAGCAGAGGATTTGAGGGCAATCAGCCCCAGCATTTT. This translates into CASRGFEGNQPQHF.

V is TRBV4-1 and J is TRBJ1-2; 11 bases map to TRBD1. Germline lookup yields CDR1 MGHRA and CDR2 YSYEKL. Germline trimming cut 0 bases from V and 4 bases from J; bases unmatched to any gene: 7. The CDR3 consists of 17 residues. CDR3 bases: TGCGCCAGCAGCCAAGATTATAGGGGACAGGGGGGCTATGGCTACACCTTC. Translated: CASSQDYRGQGGYGYTF.

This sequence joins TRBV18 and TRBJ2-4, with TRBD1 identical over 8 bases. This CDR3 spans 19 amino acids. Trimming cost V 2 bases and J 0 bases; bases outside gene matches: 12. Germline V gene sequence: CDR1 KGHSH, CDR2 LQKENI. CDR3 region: CASSPTGTGGGVAKNIQYF. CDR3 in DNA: TGTGCCAGCTCACCAACAGGGACAGGAGGCGGGGTAGCCAAAAACATTCAGTACTTC.

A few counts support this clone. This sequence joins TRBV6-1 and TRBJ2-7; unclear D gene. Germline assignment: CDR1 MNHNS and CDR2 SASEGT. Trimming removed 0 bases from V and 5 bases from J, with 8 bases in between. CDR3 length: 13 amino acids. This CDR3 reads CASSEARRHEQYF. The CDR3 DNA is TGTGCCAGCAGTGAAGCCCGGAGACACGAGCAGTACTTC.

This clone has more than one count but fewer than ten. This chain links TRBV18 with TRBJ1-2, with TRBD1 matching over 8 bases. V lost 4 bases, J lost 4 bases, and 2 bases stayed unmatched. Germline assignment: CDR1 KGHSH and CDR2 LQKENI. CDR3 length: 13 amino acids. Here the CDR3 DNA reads TGTGCCAGCTCACAAGGACAGGGCTATGGCTACACCTTC. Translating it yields CASSQGQGYGYTF.

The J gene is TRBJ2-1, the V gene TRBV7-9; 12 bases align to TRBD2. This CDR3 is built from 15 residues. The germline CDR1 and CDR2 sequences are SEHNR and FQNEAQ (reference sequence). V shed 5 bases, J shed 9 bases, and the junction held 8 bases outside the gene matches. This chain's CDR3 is CASSKTSGGLGEQFF. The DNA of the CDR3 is TGTGCCAGCAGCAAGACTAGCGGGGGCCTGGGTGAGCAGTTCTTC.

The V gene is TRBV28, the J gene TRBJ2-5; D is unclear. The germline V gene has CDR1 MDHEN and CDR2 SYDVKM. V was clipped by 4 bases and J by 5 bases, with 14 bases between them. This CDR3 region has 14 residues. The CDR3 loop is CASSSLPNWETQYF. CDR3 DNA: TGTGCCAGCAGTTCCCTCCCTAACTGGGAGACCCAGTACTTC.

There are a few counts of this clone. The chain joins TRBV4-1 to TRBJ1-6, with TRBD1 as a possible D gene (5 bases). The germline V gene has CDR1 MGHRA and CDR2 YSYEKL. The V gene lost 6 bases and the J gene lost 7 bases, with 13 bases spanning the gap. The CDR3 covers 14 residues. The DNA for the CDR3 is TGCGCCAGCAGTCAGCGGGGGAAGAATTCACCCCTCCACTTT. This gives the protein CASSQRGKNSPLHF.

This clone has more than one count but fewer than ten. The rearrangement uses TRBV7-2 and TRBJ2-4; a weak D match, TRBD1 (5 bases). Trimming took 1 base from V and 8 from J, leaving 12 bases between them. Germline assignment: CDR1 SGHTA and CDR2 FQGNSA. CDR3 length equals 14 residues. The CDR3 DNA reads TGTGCCAGCAGCTTAGAGTGGGGCCGCGACATTCAGTACTTC. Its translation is CASSLEWGRDIQYF.

The CDR3 sequence: CSVGGVREQYF. The CDR3 DNA sequence: TGCAGCGTTGGCGGGGTAAGAGAGCAGTACTTC. The chain couples TRBV29-1 to TRBJ2-7, with D tentatively TRBD2 (6 bases). In germline, CDR1 is SQVTM, CDR2 ANQGSEA. The CDR3 covers 11 residues. The V end lost 4 bases, the J end lost 7 bases, and 11 bases lay between the germline ends.

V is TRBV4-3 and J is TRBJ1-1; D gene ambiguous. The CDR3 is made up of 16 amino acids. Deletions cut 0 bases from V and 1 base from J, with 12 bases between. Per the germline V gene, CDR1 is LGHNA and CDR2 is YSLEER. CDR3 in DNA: TGCGCCAGCAGCCAAGATCCCGGGGTCCCGAACACTGAAGCTTTCTTT. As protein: CASSQDPGVPNTEAFF.

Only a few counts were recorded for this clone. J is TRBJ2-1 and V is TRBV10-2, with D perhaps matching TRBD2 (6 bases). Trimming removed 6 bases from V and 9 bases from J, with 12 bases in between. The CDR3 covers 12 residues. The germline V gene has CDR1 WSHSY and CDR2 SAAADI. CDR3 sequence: CASSWTKGEQFF. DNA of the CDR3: TGCGCCAGCAGCTGGACTAAGGGTGAGCAGTTCTTC.

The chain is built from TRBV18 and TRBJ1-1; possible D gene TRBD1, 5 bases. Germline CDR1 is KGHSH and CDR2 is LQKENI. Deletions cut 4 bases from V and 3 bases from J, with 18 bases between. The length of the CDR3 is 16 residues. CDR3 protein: CASSLGTASAYTEAFF. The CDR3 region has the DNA TGTGCCAGCTCACTTGGGACGGCATCTGCGTACACTGAAGCTTTCTTT.

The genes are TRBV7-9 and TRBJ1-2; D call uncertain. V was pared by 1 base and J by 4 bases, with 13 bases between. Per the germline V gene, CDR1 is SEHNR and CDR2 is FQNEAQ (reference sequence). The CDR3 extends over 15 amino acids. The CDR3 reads CASSLDMSPGYGYTF. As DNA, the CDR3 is TGTGCCAGCAGCTTAGATATGTCTCCGGGCTATGGCTACACCTTC.

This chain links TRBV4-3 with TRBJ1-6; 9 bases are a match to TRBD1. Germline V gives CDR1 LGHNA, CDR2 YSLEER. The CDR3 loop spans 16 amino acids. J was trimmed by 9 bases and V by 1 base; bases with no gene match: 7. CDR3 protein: CASSQVGTGPSSPLHF. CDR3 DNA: TGCGCCAGCAGCCAAGTAGGGACAGGGCCTAGTTCACCCCTCCACTTT.

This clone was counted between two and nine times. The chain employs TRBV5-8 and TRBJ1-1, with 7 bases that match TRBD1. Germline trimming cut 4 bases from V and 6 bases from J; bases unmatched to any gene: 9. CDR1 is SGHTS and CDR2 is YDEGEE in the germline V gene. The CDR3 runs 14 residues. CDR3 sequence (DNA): TGTGCCAGCAGCCAGGGGGGGGATTATGCTGAAGCTTTCTTT. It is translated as CASSQGGDYAEAFF.

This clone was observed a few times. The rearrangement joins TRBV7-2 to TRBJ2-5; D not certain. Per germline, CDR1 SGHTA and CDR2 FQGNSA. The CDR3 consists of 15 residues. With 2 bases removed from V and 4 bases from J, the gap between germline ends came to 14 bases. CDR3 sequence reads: CASSLSSPSRETQYF. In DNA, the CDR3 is TGTGCCAGCAGCTTATCGAGTCCTAGTAGAGAGACCCAGTACTTC.

CDR3 nucleotides: TGTGCCTGGAGGGGAACCGCGGGACGGACGAACACTGAAGCTTTCTTT. Residues: CAWRGTAGRTNTEAFF. V is TRBV30 and J is TRBJ1-1; D is possibly TRBD1 (5 bases). The V gene's germline CDR1 is GTSNPN and CDR2 SVGIG (reference sequence). The V gene lost 3 bases and the J gene lost 1 base, with 18 bases spanning the gap. The CDR3 has 16 residues.

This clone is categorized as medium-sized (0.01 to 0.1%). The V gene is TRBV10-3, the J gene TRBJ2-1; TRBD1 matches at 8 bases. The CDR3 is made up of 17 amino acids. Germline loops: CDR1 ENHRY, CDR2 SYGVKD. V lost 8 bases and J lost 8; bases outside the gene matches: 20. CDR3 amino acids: CAIGGTIRTGIFYEQFF. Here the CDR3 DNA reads TGTGCCATCGGGGGAACGATCAGGACAGGGATCTTCTATGAGCAGTTCTTC.